This is a list of T cell receptor beta chains from one sample in a study of regulatory T cells in long-lasting Graves disease. Using its own MiXCR run on the multiplex PCR reads, TCRdb lists one record per CDR3 protein. The sample records roughly 380,000 distinct CDR3 sequences, 15% being singletons. The material sequenced was peripheral blood mononuclear cells (PBMCs), taken at new diagnosis, from a patient treated with antithyroid drugs. These receptor sequences come from a female donor with Graves disease. The CDR3 runs from the conserved cysteine through the conserved F or W. The D gene is left open where the match is weak. Clone size is stated in some rows and not others, as once, few, many or a class when expanded.

V gene: TRBV10-1
J gene: TRBJ2-5
clone size: .
D gene: .
CDR3 DNA: TGCGCCAGCAGTGAATCTTTTGGGGGGCCTGAAGAGACCCAGTACTTC
CDR3 protein: CASSESFGGPEETQYF

V gene: TRBV19
J gene: TRBJ2-3
clone size: few
D gene: .
CDR3 DNA: TGTGCCAGTAGTACAACGACTAGCACAGATACGCAGTATTTT
CDR3 protein: CASSTTTSTDTQYF

V gene: TRBV7-2
J gene: TRBJ2-3
clone size: many
D gene: .
CDR3 DNA: TGTGCCAGCAGCTCAAGAGATACGCAGTATTTT
CDR3 protein: CASSSRDTQYF

V gene: TRBV10-3
J gene: TRBJ1-1
clone size: few
D gene: TRBD1
CDR3 DNA: TGTGCCTGCAGACAGGGCGACACTGAAGCTTTCTTT
CDR3 protein: CACRQGDTEAFF

V gene: TRBV12-3/TRBV12-4
J gene: TRBJ1-6
clone size: many
D gene: TRBD1
CDR3 DNA: TGTGCCAGCAGCTCGGACAGGGGCAATTCACCCCTCCACTTT
CDR3 protein: CASSSDRGNSPLHF

V gene: TRBV7-9
J gene: TRBJ1-2
clone size: few
D gene: .
CDR3 DNA: TGTGCCAGCAGCCATCCCCTCGAAGGCTACACCTTC
CDR3 protein: CASSHPLEGYTF

V gene: TRBV29-1
J gene: TRBJ1-1
clone size: few
D gene: TRBD1
CDR3 DNA: TGCAGCGTGGGACAGGGAGACACTGAAGCTTTCTTT
CDR3 protein: CSVGQGDTEAFF

V gene: TRBV12-5
J gene: TRBJ2-5
clone size: few
D gene: .
CDR3 DNA: TGTGCTAGTGGTTTGGGGGGACAAGAGACCCAGTACTTC
CDR3 protein: CASGLGGQETQYF

V gene: TRBV12-3/TRBV12-4
J gene: TRBJ1-5
clone size: .
D gene: TRBD1
CDR3 DNA: TGTGCCAGCAGCCGGACAGGGGGCTTGGGTCAGCCCCAGCATTTT
CDR3 protein: CASSRTGGLGQPQHF

V gene: TRBV7-8
J gene: TRBJ2-7
clone size: many
D gene: .
CDR3 DNA: TGTGCCAGCAGCTTAGGCCCGATCTACGAGCAGTACTTC
CDR3 protein: CASSLGPIYEQYF

V gene: TRBV12-5
J gene: TRBJ1-1
clone size: many
D gene: .
CDR3 DNA: TGTGCTAGTGCTCAACGGGCAGAGAACACTGAAGCTTTCTTT
CDR3 protein: CASAQRAENTEAFF

V gene: TRBV6-1
J gene: TRBJ2-7
clone size: .
D gene: TRBD1
CDR3 DNA: TGTGCCAGCAGCTCTACGACAGGGACCTACGAGCAGTACTTC
CDR3 protein: CASSSTTGTYEQYF

V gene: TRBV5-1
J gene: TRBJ2-2
clone size: few
D gene: TRBD2
CDR3 DNA: TGCGCCAGCAGTTTGGGGGGGGTCACCGGGGAGCTGTTTTTT
CDR3 protein: CASSLGGVTGELFF

V gene: TRBV6-2/TRBV6-3
J gene: TRBJ2-7
clone size: many
D gene: TRBD1
CDR3 DNA: TGTGCCAGCACCCCCCAAACGGGACAGTACTCCTACGAGCAGTACTTC
CDR3 protein: CASTPQTGQYSYEQYF

V gene: TRBV20-1
J gene: TRBJ2-3
clone size: .
D gene: TRBD2
CDR3 DNA: TGCAGTGCCCCCGAACTAGCGGGAGGCACAGATACGCAGTATTTT
CDR3 protein: CSAPELAGGTDTQYF

V gene: TRBV18
J gene: TRBJ2-1
clone size: few
D gene: .
CDR3 DNA: TGTGCCAGCTCACGCCAGGAATCTAATGAGCAGTTCTTC
CDR3 protein: CASSRQESNEQFF

V gene: TRBV11-2
J gene: TRBJ2-3
clone size: many
D gene: TRBD2
CDR3 DNA: TGTGCCAGCAGCTTGGACGGGGGGGCAACAGATACGCAGTATTTT
CDR3 protein: CASSLDGGATDTQYF

V gene: TRBV2
J gene: TRBJ1-2
clone size: many
D gene: .
CDR3 DNA: TGTGCCAGCAGTGAATCCCCCGCATGGACCTATGGCTACACCTTC
CDR3 protein: CASSESPAWTYGYTF

V gene: TRBV7-7
J gene: TRBJ2-2
clone size: many
D gene: .
CDR3 DNA: TGTGCCAGCAGCTTAGGGGTTTTATACGCGAACACCGGGGAGCTGTTTTTT
CDR3 protein: CASSLGVLYANTGELFF

V gene: TRBV6-1
J gene: TRBJ1-2
clone size: many
D gene: .
CDR3 DNA: TGTGCCAGCAGTGAAGAGATTGTACAGCCTCACTATGGCTACACCTTC
CDR3 protein: CASSEEIVQPHYGYTF